The 3 T cell receptor beta chains presented below share a single source sample, sequenced in a study of blood T cells in healthy people across ages. Alongside a J-beta primer mix, a sample-barcoded 5' primer served in a second PCR lasting 7 to 11 cycles. TCRdb re-derived calls from the 5' RACE reads in MiXCR, one entry per CDR3 protein. The sample has hundreds of thousands of distinct CDR3 sequences; approximately 30% are singletons. The sequencing sample was made of blood. All receptors come from a woman older than 75 in good health.

The genes are TRBV5-1 and TRBJ2-3; D may be TRBD2 (5 bases). The CDR3 has 16 residues. Germline V lookup: CDR1 SGHRS, CDR2 YFSETQ. The V and J ends lost 4 bases and 4 bases respectively, with 19 bases between them. The CDR3: CASSHRAFGDSDTQYF. In DNA, the CDR3 is TGCGCCAGCAGCCATCGCGCCTTCGGGGATTCAGATACGCAGTATTTT.

This clonotype was counted a few times. The rearrangement uses TRBV6-5 and TRBJ2-3; the match to TRBD1 covers 7 bases. J lost 4 bases, V lost 9 bases, and 13 bases had no gene match. The CDR3 covers 15 residues. Germline loops: CDR1 MNHEY, CDR2 SVGAGI. In DNA form, the CDR3 reads TGTGCCAGGAACGGGACAGAAGAGTGTGCAGATACGCAGTATTTT. Encoded protein: CARNGTEECADTQYF.

The chain carries TRBV12-3 or TRBV12-4 and TRBJ2-7; 9 bases align to TRBD1. The CDR3 has 12 residues. V was pared by 7 bases and J by 12 bases, with 10 bases of the junction left unmatched. CDR3: CASTPDRGGSYF. DNA of the CDR3: TGTGCCAGCACCCCGGACAGGGGCGGGTCGTACTTC.